A selection of T cell receptor beta chains follows, all from one sample in a study of blood T cell repertoires in COVID-19. Profiled with immunoSEQ multiplex PCR; TCRdb holds only in-frame clones, not every one. The sample has roughly 300,000 clones, 85% to 90% seen once. The sequencing input was peripheral blood. The source is a woman in her thirties or forties who had recovered from COVID-19. Each CDR3 is given with its conserved first and last residue. Fields, in order: CDR3 length, V gene, clone size, J gene, CDR3 protein. Clone size is not always given. Where it is, it says once, few, many or a class for expanded clones.

>15|TRBV4-1|once|TRBJ2-2
CASSPRQGGTGELFF
>19|TRBV3-1/TRBV3-2|.|TRBJ2-5
CASSRRRRDLGKRPETQYF
>14|TRBV7-2|.|TRBJ2-7
CASSLTVQGVEQYF
>14|TRBV4-2|once|TRBJ1-2
CASSHQGGSYGYTF
>15|TRBV5-1|.|TRBJ2-2
CASRLTFAPNRELFF
>14|TRBV12-5|.|TRBJ1-2
CASGRLQGFYGYTF
>14|TRBV7-8|.|TRBJ1-2
CASSLMVARHGYTF
>13|TRBV5-4|.|TRBJ1-6
CASSLNRQPPLHF
>16|TRBV18|.|TRBJ2-5
CASSPPSRGAQETQYF
>15|TRBV15|.|TRBJ1-5
CATSSRTGGVQPQHF
>18|TRBV7-8|.|TRBJ1-3
CASSLPGTGEVVANTIYF
>14|TRBV6-5|.|TRBJ2-7
CASSLRTTSYEQYF
>16|TRBV27|.|TRBJ2-1
CASSDLSAGGYNEQFF
>13|TRBV29-1|.|TRBJ2-1
CSVEQGSTNEQFF
>13|TRBV6-5|.|TRBJ2-3
CASSLPGTDTQYF
>16|TRBV3-1/TRBV3-2|.|TRBJ2-2
CASSHTPGTGTGELFF
>18|TRBV20-1|.|TRBJ2-4
CSASGLAGPGLAKNIQYF
>15|TRBV18|.|TRBJ1-6
CASSRDSLENSPLHF
>13|TRBV27|.|TRBJ2-1
CASIGLVYNEQFF
>15|TRBV4-3|.|TRBJ1-4
CASSQQGDGSEKLFF
>15|TRBV4-3|.|TRBJ2-3
CASSPRAVGTDTQYF
>14|TRBV6-2/TRBV6-3|.|TRBJ1-2
CASSQQGRGGGYTF
>15|TRBV2|.|TRBJ2-4
CASSEALGGLNIQYF
>13|TRBV9|.|TRBJ1-1
CASSAGGNTEAFF
>15|TRBV24-1|.|TRBJ1-6
CATSGPGRENSPLHF
>13|TRBV21-1|.|TRBJ1-2
CASSKQGPYGYTF
>13|TRBV19|.|TRBJ1-1
CASSIGRGTEAFF
>17|TRBV7-6|.|TRBJ2-2
CASSLEMLAGRTGELFF
>16|TRBV5-1|few|TRBJ2-2
CASTPKDRENTGELFF
>17|TRBV5-5|once|TRBJ2-7
CASSFLGRGSRSYEQYF
>14|TRBV5-5|.|TRBJ2-7
CASSGGTAGYEQYF
>15|TRBV5-1|.|TRBJ1-2
CASSLGGSYSYGYTF
>13|TRBV7-2|.|TRBJ1-1
CASRQDLNTEAFF
>14|TRBV11-2|.|TRBJ2-1
CASTYQAPYNEQFF
>15|TRBV9|.|TRBJ2-5
CASSVGQGLGETQYF
>14|TRBV27|.|TRBJ2-2
CASTLRRSAGELFF
>14|TRBV27|.|TRBJ1-6
CASSATGYNSPLHF
>14|TRBV3-1/TRBV3-2|.|TRBJ1-1
CASSQLQGASEAFF
>16|TRBV2|.|TRBJ2-2
CAFPRERGSGTGELFF
>14|TRBV5-6|.|TRBJ1-2
CASSLQGPNYGYTF
>17|TRBV7-3|.|TRBJ2-3
CASSLQNDSDPTDTQYF
>14|TRBV4-3|once|TRBJ1-2
CASSRDRGNYGYTF
>16|TRBV18|once|TRBJ1-2
CASSPRQEGGDYGYTF
>16|TRBV19|.|TRBJ1-1
CASSISGRGVNTEAFF
>14|TRBV11-1|.|TRBJ1-1
CASSLAAGSTEAFF
>14|TRBV5-1|.|TRBJ1-1
CASSLQQGYTEAFF
>14|TRBV6-6|.|TRBJ2-7
CASTRQESSYEQYF
>16|TRBV7-9|.|TRBJ2-2
CASVNWGQPNTGELFF
>13|TRBV29-1|.|TRBJ2-3
CSAHRDSTDTQYF
>16|TRBV13|.|TRBJ2-1
CASSLAPGLQYNEQFF
>13|TRBV9|.|TRBJ1-4
CASSPDRGEKLFF
>15|TRBV13|.|TRBJ2-2
CASKPKTRGSGELFF
>15|TRBV19|.|TRBJ1-2
CASSMGTPEIYGYTF
>16|TRBV7-6|.|TRBJ2-3
CASSLVSGPSTDTQYF
>16|TRBV19|.|TRBJ2-7
CASSKSYSGGSYEQYF
>13|TRBV6-5|.|TRBJ2-2
CASRSDHTGELFF
>12|TRBV24-1|.|TRBJ2-7
CATRNGPYEQYF
>16|TRBV4-3|.|TRBJ1-2
CASSQRWDRGNYGYTF
>14|TRBV9|.|TRBJ2-7
CASSPRDRAYEQYF
>14|TRBV2|.|TRBJ2-7
CASSERGAPNEQYF